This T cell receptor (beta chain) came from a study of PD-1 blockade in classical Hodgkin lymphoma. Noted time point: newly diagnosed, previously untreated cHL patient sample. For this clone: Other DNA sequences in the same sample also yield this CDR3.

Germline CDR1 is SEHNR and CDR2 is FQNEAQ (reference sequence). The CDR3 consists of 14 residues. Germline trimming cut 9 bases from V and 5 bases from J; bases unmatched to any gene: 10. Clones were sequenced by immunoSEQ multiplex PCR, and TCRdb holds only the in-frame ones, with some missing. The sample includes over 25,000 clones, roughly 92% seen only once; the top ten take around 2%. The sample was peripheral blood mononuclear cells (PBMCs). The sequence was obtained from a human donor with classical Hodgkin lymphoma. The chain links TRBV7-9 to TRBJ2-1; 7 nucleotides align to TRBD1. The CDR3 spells CASRGQILNNEQFF. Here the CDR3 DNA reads TGTGCCAGTAGGGGACAGATTCTTAACAATGAGCAGTTCTTC.